The TCR beta chain described here comes from a study of blood T cell repertoires in COVID-19. Whole-study context: Italy, Spain and the United States were the sources of the convalescent and acute COVID-19 samples. Sources were T cells, B-cell-depleted T cells, or PBMCs; the material itself was cDNA or gDNA.

As processed by the authors: Counts of nucleated cells, estimated from reference gene primer amplification, were obtained. Sequencing was performed with immunoSEQ multiplex PCR; in TCRdb, only in-frame clones are kept and a portion is missing. The DNA gave D and trimming, while V, J and clone size come from that table. There are 90,000 to 100,000 clones in the sample; around nine tenths occur only once, and about 5% lies in the top ten. The TCR comes from a man aged 65 to 79 with acute or convalescent COVID-19. The specimen was peripheral blood.

CDR3 in DNA: TGTGCCAGCTCACTTGACAGGGTGCACACCGGGGAGCTGTTTTTT. Encoded protein: CASSLDRVHTGELFF. The chain employs TRBV18 and TRBJ2-2, with TRBD1 matching 7 bases. The V gene's germline CDR1 is KGHSH and CDR2 LQKENI. Trimming took 4 bases from V and 3 from J; bases not matched to a gene: 5. The CDR3 contains 15 residues.